The source of this T cell receptor (beta chain) is a study of T cells in Graves' hyperthyroidism and ophthalmopathy. Germline V CDR1 and CDR2: SGHTA, FQGNSA. Trimming at V came to 1 base and at J to 2 bases, leaving 8 bases not matched to a gene. The CDR3 runs to 18 residues. This clonotype was seen ten or more times. TCR beta CDR3 regions were amplified from RNA. RT-PCR in the first round (using the HTBI primer set) targeted the TCR CDR3. TCRdb recomputed calls from the multiplex PCR reads with MiXCR, one row per CDR3 protein. The table includes about 760,000 distinct CDR3 sequences, 35% detected once.

The sequence derives from a woman in her 40s with Graves' hyperthyroidism. The chain couples TRBV7-2 to TRBJ2-5; TRBD2 aligns across 12 bases. Sequencing was performed on blood. This CDR3 is CASSLVGGTSGYQETQYF. In DNA form, the CDR3 reads TGTGCCAGCAGCTTAGTTGGGGGGACTAGCGGGTATCAAGAGACCCAGTACTTC.